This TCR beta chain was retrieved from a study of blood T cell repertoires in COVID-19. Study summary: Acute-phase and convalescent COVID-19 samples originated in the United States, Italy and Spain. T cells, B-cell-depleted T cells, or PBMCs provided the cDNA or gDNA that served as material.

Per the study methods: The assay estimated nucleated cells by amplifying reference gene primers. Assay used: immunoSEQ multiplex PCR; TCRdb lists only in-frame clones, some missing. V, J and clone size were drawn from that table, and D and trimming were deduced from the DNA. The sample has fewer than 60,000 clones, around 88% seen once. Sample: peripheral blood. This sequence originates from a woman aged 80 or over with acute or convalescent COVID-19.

This chain's CDR3 is CASSELAGGAKNIQYF. CDR3 DNA sequence: TGTGCCAGCAGTGAACTAGCGGGTGGGGCCAAAAACATTCAGTACTTC. This rearrangement joins TRBV2 to TRBJ2-4, with TRBD2 matching over 8 bases. Germline CDR1 SNHLY, CDR2 FYNNEI. The V gene end was trimmed by 2 bases and the J gene end by 1 base; junction bases not matched to a gene: 4. CDR3 length: 16 residues.